This is a list of T cell receptor beta chains from one sample in a study of vaccination and CD4 T cells after COVID-19. TCRdb re-called the PCR reads with MiXCR, one entry per CDR3 protein. The sample gives 14,000 to 15,000 distinct CDR3 sequences, roughly four fifths of which show up once; approximately 11% is in the top ten. Their recognized antigens are unknown. The sequenced material came from CD4+ T cells from blood, cultured in vitro. These receptors were taken from a human donor who had recovered from COVID-19. Each CDR3 is given with its conserved first and last residue. Each record gives: D gene, J gene, clone size, V gene, CDR3 protein, CDR3 DNA. D genes are given only for firm matches. The size entry is marked missing in some rows and otherwise reads once, few, many or a size class.

d_call: -; j_call: TRBJ1-1; clone_size: -; v_call: TRBV19; cdr3_aa: CASSSPRAKKNTEAFF; cdr3_nt: TGTGCCAGTAGTTCACCTAGAGCGAAGAAGAACACTGAAGCTTTCTTT
d_call: TRBD1; j_call: TRBJ1-1; clone_size: -; v_call: TRBV27; cdr3_aa: CASRKGGTQNTEAFF; cdr3_nt: TGTGCCAGCAGGAAAGGGGGCACCCAAAACACTGAAGCTTTCTTT
d_call: -; j_call: TRBJ2-7; clone_size: -; v_call: TRBV7-9; cdr3_aa: CASSQDISEQYF; cdr3_nt: TGTGCCAGCAGCCAAGACATATCCGAGCAGTACTTC
d_call: TRBD1; j_call: TRBJ2-2; clone_size: -; v_call: TRBV4-2; cdr3_aa: CASSQSTGGPNTGELFF; cdr3_nt: TGTGCCAGCAGCCAATCTACAGGGGGCCCCAACACCGGGGAGCTGTTTTTT
d_call: TRBD1; j_call: TRBJ1-5; clone_size: -; v_call: TRBV27; cdr3_aa: CSTGRNSNQPQHF; cdr3_nt: TGTTCGACAGGGCGAAATAGCAATCAGCCCCAGCATTTT
d_call: -; j_call: TRBJ2-5; clone_size: -; v_call: TRBV6-5; cdr3_aa: CASSYSGGGWETQYF; cdr3_nt: TGTGCCAGCAGTTACTCCGGAGGGGGCTGGGAGACCCAGTACTTC
d_call: -; j_call: TRBJ1-5; clone_size: medium-sized; v_call: TRBV27; cdr3_aa: CASSFLNQPQHF; cdr3_nt: TGTGCCAGCAGTTTCCTTAATCAGCCCCAGCATTTT
d_call: -; j_call: TRBJ1-6; clone_size: -; v_call: TRBV2; cdr3_aa: CASRRGSGALHF; cdr3_nt: TGTGCCAGCAGGAGGGGGTCGGGGGCCCTCCACTTT
d_call: -; j_call: TRBJ1-2; clone_size: -; v_call: TRBV7-9; cdr3_aa: CASSPRTATPRYTF; cdr3_nt: TGTGCCAGCAGCCCCCGAACCGCCACCCCGCGCTACACCTTC
d_call: -; j_call: TRBJ2-7; clone_size: -; v_call: TRBV6-2/TRBV6-3; cdr3_aa: CASSRGGVGYEQYF; cdr3_nt: TGTGCCAGCAGTAGAGGAGGGGTCGGGTACGAGCAGTACTTC
d_call: TRBD2; j_call: TRBJ2-5; clone_size: -; v_call: TRBV6-2/TRBV6-3; cdr3_aa: CASSPPSSGLETQYF; cdr3_nt: TGTGCCAGCAGTCCACCTTCTAGCGGGCTTGAGACCCAGTACTTC
d_call: -; j_call: TRBJ1-1; clone_size: once; v_call: TRBV7-3; cdr3_aa: CASSPAGGTEAFF; cdr3_nt: TGTGCCAGCAGCCCTGCTGGCGGCACTGAAGCTTTCTTT
d_call: TRBD2; j_call: TRBJ2-3; clone_size: few; v_call: TRBV9; cdr3_aa: CASSVGGSGASAVDTQYF; cdr3_nt: TGTGCCAGCAGCGTAGGTGGTAGCGGGGCCTCGGCGGTCGATACGCAGTATTTT
d_call: TRBD2; j_call: TRBJ2-7; clone_size: -; v_call: TRBV18; cdr3_aa: CASSPLALAEEQYF; cdr3_nt: TGTGCCAGCTCACCACTCGCGCTAGCGGAAGAGCAGTACTTC
d_call: TRBD1; j_call: TRBJ2-7; clone_size: -; v_call: TRBV11-2; cdr3_aa: CASRLDNRGEQYF; cdr3_nt: TGTGCCAGCAGGTTAGATAACAGGGGCGAGCAGTACTTC
d_call: TRBD2; j_call: TRBJ2-6; clone_size: -; v_call: TRBV27; cdr3_aa: CASRPTSGTRGANVLTF; cdr3_nt: TGTGCCAGCAGACCGACTAGCGGGACCCGGGGGGCCAACGTCCTGACTTTC
d_call: -; j_call: TRBJ2-3; clone_size: -; v_call: TRBV6-4; cdr3_aa: CASRDSTDTQYF; cdr3_nt: TGTGCCAGCAGAGACAGCACAGATACGCAGTATTTT
d_call: TRBD1; j_call: TRBJ1-6; clone_size: -; v_call: TRBV7-2; cdr3_aa: CASSLSGGSNNSPLHF; cdr3_nt: TGTGCCAGCAGCTTATCAGGGGGCTCAAATAATTCACCCCTCCACTTT
d_call: -; j_call: TRBJ1-1; clone_size: -; v_call: TRBV2; cdr3_aa: CASSVGGPNTEAFF; cdr3_nt: TGTGCCAGCAGCGTGGGGGGCCCCAACACTGAAGCTTTCTTT
d_call: TRBD1; j_call: TRBJ2-7; clone_size: -; v_call: TRBV7-9; cdr3_aa: CASSPRDRDYEQYF; cdr3_nt: TGTGCCAGCAGCCCCCGGGACAGGGATTACGAGCAGTACTTC
d_call: TRBD2; j_call: TRBJ2-7; clone_size: -; v_call: TRBV20-1; cdr3_aa: CSATLGGSSYEQYF; cdr3_nt: TGCAGTGCCACACTGGGAGGGAGCTCCTACGAGCAGTACTTC
d_call: TRBD1; j_call: TRBJ1-5; clone_size: -; v_call: TRBV18; cdr3_aa: CASQGARNQPQHF; cdr3_nt: TGTGCCAGCCAGGGGGCCCGTAATCAGCCCCAGCATTTT
d_call: -; j_call: TRBJ1-5; clone_size: -; v_call: TRBV12-3/TRBV12-4; cdr3_aa: CASSLSGGVQPQHF; cdr3_nt: TGTGCCAGCAGTTTAAGTGGGGGCGTACAGCCCCAGCATTTT
d_call: -; j_call: TRBJ2-7; clone_size: -; v_call: TRBV19; cdr3_aa: CASREDSPSYEQYF; cdr3_nt: TGTGCCAGTAGGGAGGACAGCCCTTCCTACGAGCAGTACTTC
d_call: -; j_call: TRBJ1-5; clone_size: -; v_call: TRBV19; cdr3_aa: CASSRSPSQPQHF; cdr3_nt: TGTGCCAGTAGCCGGTCTCCGAGTCAGCCCCAGCATTTT
d_call: TRBD1; j_call: TRBJ1-6; clone_size: -; v_call: TRBV15; cdr3_aa: CATSKTGENSPLHF; cdr3_nt: TGTGCCACCAGCAAGACAGGGGAGAATTCACCCCTCCACTTT
d_call: TRBD1; j_call: TRBJ1-5; clone_size: -; v_call: TRBV6-2/TRBV6-3; cdr3_aa: CASRQPGQANQPQHF; cdr3_nt: TGTGCCAGCAGACAACCGGGACAGGCCAATCAGCCCCAGCATTTT
d_call: TRBD1; j_call: TRBJ2-1; clone_size: -; v_call: TRBV27; cdr3_aa: CASSATGLTYNEQFF; cdr3_nt: TGTGCCAGCAGTGCGACAGGGCTTACCTACAATGAGCAGTTCTTC
d_call: TRBD1; j_call: TRBJ1-2; clone_size: few; v_call: TRBV20-1; cdr3_aa: CSARTGDLGYTF; cdr3_nt: TGCAGTGCCCGGACAGGAGACTTAGGCTACACCTTC
d_call: -; j_call: TRBJ1-2; clone_size: -; v_call: TRBV20-1; cdr3_aa: CSARGVRVLNYGYTF; cdr3_nt: TGCAGTGCTAGGGGGGTCCGGGTACTCAACTATGGCTACACCTTC
d_call: TRBD1; j_call: TRBJ1-2; clone_size: -; v_call: TRBV9; cdr3_aa: CASSVEGAVNYGYTF; cdr3_nt: TGTGCCAGCAGCGTAGAGGGGGCAGTTAACTATGGCTACACCTTC
d_call: -; j_call: TRBJ1-1; clone_size: -; v_call: TRBV5-4; cdr3_aa: CASSLQWQPKGAFF; cdr3_nt: TGTGCCAGCAGCTTGCAATGGCAGCCTAAGGGAGCTTTCTTT
d_call: -; j_call: TRBJ1-4; clone_size: -; v_call: TRBV5-5; cdr3_aa: CASSPVGGTGLEKLFF; cdr3_nt: TGTGCCAGCAGCCCCGTAGGGGGGACTGGATTGGAAAAACTGTTTTTT
d_call: -; j_call: TRBJ2-2; clone_size: -; v_call: TRBV7-7; cdr3_aa: CASSLGAGNTGELFF; cdr3_nt: TGTGCCAGCAGCTTAGGGGCAGGGAACACCGGGGAGCTGTTTTTT
d_call: -; j_call: TRBJ2-7; clone_size: few; v_call: TRBV20-1; cdr3_aa: CSASGGQLGEQYF; cdr3_nt: TGCAGTGCTAGCGGCGGACAGCTAGGAGAGCAGTACTTC
d_call: -; j_call: TRBJ1-5; clone_size: -; v_call: TRBV19; cdr3_aa: CASSIRGNQYSNQPQHF; cdr3_nt: TGTGCCAGTAGTATCCGGGGGAACCAGTATAGCAATCAGCCCCAGCATTTT
d_call: -; j_call: TRBJ2-6; clone_size: medium-sized; v_call: TRBV6-1; cdr3_aa: CASRLDRNLGPSPSSGANVLTF; cdr3_nt: TGTGCCAGCAGACTGGACAGAAACCTGGGACCATCACCATCCTCTGGGGCCAACGTCCTGACTTTC
d_call: TRBD2; j_call: TRBJ2-2; clone_size: -; v_call: TRBV5-1; cdr3_aa: CASSWTSGSPNTGEPFF; cdr3_nt: TGCGCCAGCAGCTGGACTAGCGGGAGTCCGAACACCGGGGAGCCGTTTTTT
d_call: -; j_call: TRBJ2-2; clone_size: -; v_call: TRBV30; cdr3_aa: CAPQRLGAGELFF; cdr3_nt: TGTGCCCCACAACGGCTAGGGGCCGGGGAGCTGTTTTTT
d_call: -; j_call: TRBJ1-5; clone_size: -; v_call: TRBV2; cdr3_aa: CASRSDQPQHF; cdr3_nt: TGTGCCAGCAGGTCGGATCAGCCCCAGCATTTT
d_call: TRBD1; j_call: TRBJ1-1; clone_size: -; v_call: TRBV6-5; cdr3_aa: CASSYSTGNAFF; cdr3_nt: TGTGCCAGCAGTTACTCGACAGGGAATGCTTTCTTT
d_call: -; j_call: TRBJ1-1; clone_size: -; v_call: TRBV19; cdr3_aa: CASIRNREGTEAFF; cdr3_nt: TGTGCCAGTATTAGGAACAGGGAGGGGACTGAAGCTTTCTTT
d_call: TRBD2; j_call: TRBJ2-7; clone_size: once; v_call: TRBV6-2/TRBV6-3; cdr3_aa: CASSSAGGGSYEQYF; cdr3_nt: TGTGCCAGCAGCTCAGCGGGAGGCGGGTCCTACGAGCAGTACTTC
d_call: -; j_call: TRBJ1-1; clone_size: once; v_call: TRBV6-5; cdr3_aa: CASSYHRAGKAFF; cdr3_nt: TGTGCCAGCAGTTACCATCGAGCCGGGAAAGCTTTCTTT
d_call: -; j_call: TRBJ2-5; clone_size: -; v_call: TRBV10-3; cdr3_aa: CAISELEVPETQYF; cdr3_nt: TGTGCCATCAGTGAGCTCGAGGTGCCAGAGACCCAGTACTTC
d_call: -; j_call: TRBJ1-1; clone_size: -; v_call: TRBV18; cdr3_aa: CASSPSAGNGEAFF; cdr3_nt: TGTGCCAGCTCACCATCGGCAGGGAATGGTGAAGCTTTCTTT
d_call: -; j_call: TRBJ1-2; clone_size: few; v_call: TRBV6-1; cdr3_aa: CASSENPGGVGYTF; cdr3_nt: TGTGCCAGCAGTGAAAACCCGGGGGGCGTCGGCTACACCTTC
d_call: -; j_call: TRBJ1-5; clone_size: few; v_call: TRBV6-5; cdr3_aa: CASSYRETQPQHF; cdr3_nt: TGTGCCAGCAGTTACAGGGAAACCCAGCCCCAGCATTTT
d_call: TRBD2; j_call: TRBJ2-7; clone_size: -; v_call: TRBV2; cdr3_aa: CASSEASGRYEQYF; cdr3_nt: TGTGCCAGCAGTGAAGCTAGCGGGAGATACGAGCAGTACTTC